This TCR beta chain was found in a study of T-cell reconstitution after alpha-beta-depleted transplantation in children. A TCRbeta library incorporating unique molecular identifiers was prepared. In TCRdb, the PCR reads were re-called with MiXCR into one record per CDR3 protein. In the table there are 400,000 to 500,000 distinct CDR3 sequences, roughly 11% of which are singletons. Germline CDR1 KGHSH, CDR2 LQKENI. The V end was cut by 1 base, the J end by 2 bases, with 4 bases between. The CDR3 loop spans 13 amino acids. This chain joins TRBV18 and TRBJ2-3, with D unresolved. The sequence was collected from a human donor who donated a stem cell graft to a child with acute myeloid leukemia. Sample: PBMCs from the stem cell graft donor, taken from the stem cell graft. CDR3 loop: CASSPRTTDTQYF. The CDR3 region has the DNA TGTGCCAGCTCACCACGAACCACAGATACGCAGTATTTT.